These T cell receptor beta chains were read from a single sample in a study of T-cell reconstitution after alpha-beta-depleted transplantation in children. From the PCR reads, TCRdb called clonotypes with MiXCR, one entry per CDR3 protein. Of roughly 590,000 distinct CDR3 sequences in the sample, roughly 17% are singletons; the top ten hold about 1.1%. The specimen comprised PBMCs from the stem cell graft donor, sampled from the stem cell graft. These receptors all stem from a human donor who donated a stem cell graft to a child with acute myeloid leukemia. The conserved cysteine and the conserved F or W are not part of the CDR3 here. The order of the fields is CDR3 length, J gene, V gene, CDR3 protein.

>14|TRBJ1-3|TRBV5-6
ASSKERQGPGNTIY
>12|TRBJ1-5|TRBV7-9
ASSFGYGDQPQH
>15|TRBJ2-7|TRBV4-1
ASSQDQGAEWAYEQY
>11|TRBJ1-4|TRBV7-2
ASSFFLNEKLF
>12|TRBJ2-1|TRBV20-1
SARDEGNYNEQF
>12|TRBJ1-2|TRBV10-3
AISERTGGYGYT
>13|TRBJ2-1|TRBV7-9
ASSAGQGGYNEQF
>10|TRBJ2-3|TRBV12-3/TRBV12-4
ASSEGGIAQY
>13|TRBJ2-5|TRBV20-1
SARDPTTNQETQY
>14|TRBJ2-5|TRBV5-5
ASSAGLTGPQETQY
>12|TRBJ1-1|TRBV20-1
SALRERSMSEAF
>11|TRBJ2-1|TRBV20-1
SATNPTGGEQF
>12|TRBJ1-6|TRBV29-1
SVALGVGNSPLH
>10|TRBJ2-5|TRBV20-1
SHLAGVETQY
>11|TRBJ2-1|TRBV5-6
ASSFRQGSEQF
>12|TRBJ1-2|TRBV7-2
ASSPETGRTGYT
>15|TRBJ2-2|TRBV27
ASRGTSGPEGTGELF
>11|TRBJ2-5|TRBV20-1
SARILGRETQY
>13|TRBJ2-7|TRBV20-1
CAREQGKKAYEQY
>12|TRBJ2-5|TRBV9
ASSAGGTQETQY
>12|TRBJ2-7|TRBV28
ASSLQQGRGEQY
>12|TRBJ2-1|TRBV30
ASITSGGYNEQF
>12|TRBJ1-6|TRBV20-1
SARVGQPNSPLH
>13|TRBJ2-2|TRBV12-3/TRBV12-4
ASSFVATDTGELF
>12|TRBJ2-2|TRBV30
AWRDSYPGGELF
>14|TRBJ2-1|TRBV7-9
ASSRGTSGGPDEQF
>13|TRBJ2-2|TRBV7-2
ASSSGQGARGELF
>14|TRBJ1-5|TRBV9
ASSPGTGGPHQPQH
>13|TRBJ2-3|TRBV24-1
ATRGTGGETDTQY
>14|TRBJ2-5|TRBV7-3
ASSVMPSSSQETQY
>13|TRBJ2-1|TRBV12-3/TRBV12-4
ASAPPPSFYNEQF
>13|TRBJ2-7|TRBV7-2
ASSSIQGARYEQY